This TCR beta chain was recorded in a study of technical replicates of blood from a few donors (dated by TCRdb to 2016 to 2017). Receptor amplification or capture employed the immunoSEQ multiplex PCR assay. As stored in TCRdb, this immuneACCESS dataset retains in-frame rearrangements with V and J assigned. A fraction of the clones does not appear; measured against another copy, unresolved V genes explain less than half of the discrepancy, and the remainder lacks a known reason. The sample table records 65,000 to 90,000 clones; roughly nine tenths of these occur just once. The ten largest clones represent about 0.25% of the sample. Trimmed from V: 5 bases; trimmed from J: 1 base; junction bases lacking a gene match: 5. The CDR3 runs 15 residues from the cysteine to the phenylalanine. The entry retains the CDR3 DNA only, 45 bases that are in frame from base 1. Looking up the germline V gene yields CDR1 KGHSH and CDR2 LQKENI.

Notes on this clone: Which antigen it targets is not known. Base quality data are lacking; no much larger clone is found one base away.

Sequencing input: T cells isolated from PBMCs. This TCR was recovered from a human donor in good health. The V and J genes are TRBV18 and TRBJ1-1, with TRBD1 identical over 9 junction bases. At the DNA level, the sequence is TGTGCCAGCTCAGGACGGGACAGGGAGAACACTGAAGCTTTCTTT. It translates to CASSGRDRENTEAFF.